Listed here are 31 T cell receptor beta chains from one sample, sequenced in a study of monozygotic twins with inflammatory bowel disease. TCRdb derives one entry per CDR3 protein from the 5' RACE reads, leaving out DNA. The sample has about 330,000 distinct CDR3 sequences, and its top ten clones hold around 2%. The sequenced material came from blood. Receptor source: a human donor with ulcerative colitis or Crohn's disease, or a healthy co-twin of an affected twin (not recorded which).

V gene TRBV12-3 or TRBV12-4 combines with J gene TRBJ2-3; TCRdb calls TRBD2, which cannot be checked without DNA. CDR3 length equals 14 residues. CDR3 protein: CASRMAGGQDTQYF.

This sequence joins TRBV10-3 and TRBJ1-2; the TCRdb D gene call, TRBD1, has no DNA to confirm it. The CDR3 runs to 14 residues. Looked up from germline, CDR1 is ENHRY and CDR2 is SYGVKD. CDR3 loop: CAIRETGGIYGYTF.

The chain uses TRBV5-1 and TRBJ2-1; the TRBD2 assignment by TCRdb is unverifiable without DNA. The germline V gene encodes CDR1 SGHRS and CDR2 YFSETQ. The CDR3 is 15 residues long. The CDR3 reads CASSPSAPAYNEQFF. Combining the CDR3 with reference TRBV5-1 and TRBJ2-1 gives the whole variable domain KAGVTQTPRYLIKTRGQQVTLSCSPISGHRSVSWYQQTPGQGLQFLFEYFSETQRNKGNFPGRFSGRQFSNSRSEMNVSTLELGDSALYLCASSPSAPAYNEQFFGPGTRLTVL.

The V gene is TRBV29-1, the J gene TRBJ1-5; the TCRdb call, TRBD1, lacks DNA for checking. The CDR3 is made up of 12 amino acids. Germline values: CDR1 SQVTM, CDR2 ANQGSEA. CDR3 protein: CSVGTGDQPQHF.

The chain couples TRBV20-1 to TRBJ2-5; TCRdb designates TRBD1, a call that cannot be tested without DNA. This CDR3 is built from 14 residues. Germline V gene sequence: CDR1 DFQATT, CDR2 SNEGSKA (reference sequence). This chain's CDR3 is CSAPPTGVEETQYF.

CDR3: CASSLDFGTGLNEQFF. The V call is TRBV7-2, the J call TRBJ2-1; the TCRdb D gene call, TRBD1, has no DNA to confirm it. The CDR3 totals 16 residues. Germline CDR1 is SGHTA and CDR2 is FQGNSA.

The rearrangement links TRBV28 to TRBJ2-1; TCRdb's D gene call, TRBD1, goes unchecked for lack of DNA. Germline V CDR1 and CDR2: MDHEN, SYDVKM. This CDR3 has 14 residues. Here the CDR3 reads CASRIPTVHNEQFF.

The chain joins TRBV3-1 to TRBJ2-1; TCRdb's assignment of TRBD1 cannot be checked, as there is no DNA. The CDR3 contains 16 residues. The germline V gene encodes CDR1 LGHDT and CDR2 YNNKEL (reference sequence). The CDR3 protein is CASSQEAGPGVDEQFF.

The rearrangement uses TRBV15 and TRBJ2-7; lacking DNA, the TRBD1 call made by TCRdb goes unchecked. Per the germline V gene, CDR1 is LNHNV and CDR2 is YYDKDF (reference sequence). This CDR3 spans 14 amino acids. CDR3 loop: CATSYDRDWGEQYF. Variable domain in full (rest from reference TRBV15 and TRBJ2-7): DAMVIQNPRYQVTQFGKPVTLSCSQTLNHNVMYWYQQKSSQAPKLLFHYYDKDFNNEADTPDNFQSRRPNTSFCFLDIRSPGLGDTAMYLCATSYDRDWGEQYFGPGTRLTVT.

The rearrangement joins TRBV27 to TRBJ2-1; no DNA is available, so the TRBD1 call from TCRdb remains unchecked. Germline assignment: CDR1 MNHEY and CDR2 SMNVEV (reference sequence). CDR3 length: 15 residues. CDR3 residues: CASSPDGDPRNEQFF.

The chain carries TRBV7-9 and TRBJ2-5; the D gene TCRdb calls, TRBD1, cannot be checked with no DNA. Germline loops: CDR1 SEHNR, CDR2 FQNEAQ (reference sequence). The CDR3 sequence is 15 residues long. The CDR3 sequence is CASSSYRDRGQTQYF.

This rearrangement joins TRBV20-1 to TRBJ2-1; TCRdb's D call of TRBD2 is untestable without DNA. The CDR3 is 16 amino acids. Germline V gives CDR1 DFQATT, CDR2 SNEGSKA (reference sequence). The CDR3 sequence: CSADSGSAPDYNEQFF.

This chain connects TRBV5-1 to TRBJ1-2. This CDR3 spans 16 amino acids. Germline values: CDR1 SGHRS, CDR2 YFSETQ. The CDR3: CASSLEADLANYGYTF.

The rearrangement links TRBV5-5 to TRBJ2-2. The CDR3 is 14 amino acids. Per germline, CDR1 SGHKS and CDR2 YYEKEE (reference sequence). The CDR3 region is CASSFARDTGELFF.

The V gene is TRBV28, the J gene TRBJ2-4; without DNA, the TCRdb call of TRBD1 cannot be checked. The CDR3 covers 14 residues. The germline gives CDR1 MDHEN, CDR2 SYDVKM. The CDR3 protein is CASSAPGERNIQYF.

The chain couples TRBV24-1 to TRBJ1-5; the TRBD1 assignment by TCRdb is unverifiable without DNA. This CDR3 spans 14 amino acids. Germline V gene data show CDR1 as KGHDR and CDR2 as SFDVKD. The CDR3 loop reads CATSQGTSNQPQHF.

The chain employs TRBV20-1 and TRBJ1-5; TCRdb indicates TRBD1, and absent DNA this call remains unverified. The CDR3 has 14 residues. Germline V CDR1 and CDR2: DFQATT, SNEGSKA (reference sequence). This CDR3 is CSARTGQGHQPQHF.

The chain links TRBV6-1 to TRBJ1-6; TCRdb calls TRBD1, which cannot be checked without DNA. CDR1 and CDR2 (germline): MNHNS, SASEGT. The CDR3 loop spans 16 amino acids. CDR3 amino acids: CASSKGQGATSSPLHF.

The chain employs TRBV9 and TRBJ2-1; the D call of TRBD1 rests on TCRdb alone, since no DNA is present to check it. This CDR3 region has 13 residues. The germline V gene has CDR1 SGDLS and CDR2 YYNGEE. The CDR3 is CASSVAGGNEQFF.

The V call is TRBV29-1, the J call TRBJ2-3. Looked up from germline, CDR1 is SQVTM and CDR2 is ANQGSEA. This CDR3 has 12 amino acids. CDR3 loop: CSSDKGTDTQYF.

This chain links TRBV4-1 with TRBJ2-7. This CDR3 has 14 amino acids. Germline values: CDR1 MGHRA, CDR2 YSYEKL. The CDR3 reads CASSQGEWSYEQYF.

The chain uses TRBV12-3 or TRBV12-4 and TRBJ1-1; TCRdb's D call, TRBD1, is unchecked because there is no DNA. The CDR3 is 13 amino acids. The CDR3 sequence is CASSSRGGTEAFF.

The CDR3 sequence is CASSQDLGTGGSSYNSPLHF. J is TRBJ1-6 and V is TRBV4-3; TCRdb reports TRBD1, a call that lacks DNA to check it against. The V gene's germline CDR1 is LGHNA and CDR2 YSLEER. This CDR3 has 20 residues.

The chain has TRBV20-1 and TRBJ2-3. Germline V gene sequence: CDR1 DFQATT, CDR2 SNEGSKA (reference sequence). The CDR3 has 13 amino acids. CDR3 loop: CSARGWSTDTQYF.

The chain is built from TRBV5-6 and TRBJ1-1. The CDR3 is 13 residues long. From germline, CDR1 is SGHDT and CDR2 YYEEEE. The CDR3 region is CASSLSGMGEAFF.

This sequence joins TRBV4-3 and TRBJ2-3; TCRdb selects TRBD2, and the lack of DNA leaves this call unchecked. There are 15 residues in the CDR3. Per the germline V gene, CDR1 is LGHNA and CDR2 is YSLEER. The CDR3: CASSPQRGSTDTQYF.

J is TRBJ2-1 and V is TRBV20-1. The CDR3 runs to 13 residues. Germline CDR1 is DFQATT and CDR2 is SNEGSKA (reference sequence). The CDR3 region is CSASLGISNEQFF.

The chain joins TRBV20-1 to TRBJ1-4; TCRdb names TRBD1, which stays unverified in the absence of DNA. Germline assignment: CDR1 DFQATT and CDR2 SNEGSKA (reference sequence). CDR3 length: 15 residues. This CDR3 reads CSARGVGSPNEKLFF.

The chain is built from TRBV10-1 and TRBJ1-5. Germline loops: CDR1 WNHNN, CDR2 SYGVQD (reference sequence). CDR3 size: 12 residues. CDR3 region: CASSESGQPQHF.

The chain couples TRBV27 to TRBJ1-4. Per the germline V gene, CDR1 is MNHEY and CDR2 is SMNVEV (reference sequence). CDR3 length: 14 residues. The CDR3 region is CASMTDATNEKLFF.

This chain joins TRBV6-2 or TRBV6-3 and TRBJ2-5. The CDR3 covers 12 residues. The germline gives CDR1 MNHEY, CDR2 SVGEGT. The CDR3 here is CASSDPLETQYF.